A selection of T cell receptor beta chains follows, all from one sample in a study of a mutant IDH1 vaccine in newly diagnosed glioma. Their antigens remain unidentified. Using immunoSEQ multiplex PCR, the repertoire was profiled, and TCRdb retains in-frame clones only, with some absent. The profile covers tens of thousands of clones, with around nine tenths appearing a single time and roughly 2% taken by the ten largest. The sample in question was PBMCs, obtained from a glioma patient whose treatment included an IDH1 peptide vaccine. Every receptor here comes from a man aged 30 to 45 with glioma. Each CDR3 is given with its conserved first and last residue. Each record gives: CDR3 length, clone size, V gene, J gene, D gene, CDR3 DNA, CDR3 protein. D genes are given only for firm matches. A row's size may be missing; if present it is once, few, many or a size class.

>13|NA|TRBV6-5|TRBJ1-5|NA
TGTGCCAGCAGCTCCGGGAGGGCCCAGCCCCAGCATTTT
CASSSGRAQPQHF
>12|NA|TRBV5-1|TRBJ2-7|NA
TGCGCCAGCAGCTTGAGCTCCTACGAGCAGTACTTC
CASSLSSYEQYF
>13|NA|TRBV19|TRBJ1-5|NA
TGTGCCAGTAATTTGTATAGCAATCAGCCCCAGCATTTT
CASNLYSNQPQHF
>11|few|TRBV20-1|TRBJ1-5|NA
TGCAGTGCTACGAGCCAGGGGCCCCAGCATTTT
CSATSQGPQHF
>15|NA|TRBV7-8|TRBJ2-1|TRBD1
TGTGCCAGCAGCATCCGACAGGGGGCGGGTAATGAGCAGTTCTTC
CASSIRQGAGNEQFF
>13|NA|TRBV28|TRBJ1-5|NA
TGTGCCAGCAAGAGGGTTAGCAATCAGCCCCAGCATTTT
CASKRVSNQPQHF
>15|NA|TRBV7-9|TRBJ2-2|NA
TGTGCCAGCAGACAGCCACGTTCGAACACCGGGGAGCTGTTTTTT
CASRQPRSNTGELFF
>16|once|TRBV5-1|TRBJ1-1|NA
TGCGCCAGCAGCTTGGACGGTCGGCAGTCGAACACTGAAGCTTTCTTT
CASSLDGRQSNTEAFF
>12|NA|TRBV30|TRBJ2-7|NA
TGTGCCTGGAGAAACAGCGTTGGAGAGCAGTACTTC
CAWRNSVGEQYF
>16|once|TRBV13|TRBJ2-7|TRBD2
TGTGCCAGCAGTAGCGGGAGTCTTGGTCGAATTGACGAGCAGTACTTC
CASSSGSLGRIDEQYF
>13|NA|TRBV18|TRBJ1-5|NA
TGTGCCAGCTCACCGGGCGGAAATCAGCCCCAGCATTTT
CASSPGGNQPQHF
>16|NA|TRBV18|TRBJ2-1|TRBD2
TGTGCCAGCTCACCACTGGGGGAGGGGTCCTACAATGAGCAGTTCTTC
CASSPLGEGSYNEQFF
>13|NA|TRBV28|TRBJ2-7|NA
TGTGCCAGCAGTTTCGGTGGGATGTACGAGCAGTACTTC
CASSFGGMYEQYF
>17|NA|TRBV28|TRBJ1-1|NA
TGTGCCAGCAGTTCTCGACAGTTCCAAGGGGGGAACACTGAAGCTTTCTTT
CASSSRQFQGGNTEAFF
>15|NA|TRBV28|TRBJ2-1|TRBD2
TGTGCCAGCAGTTTAGGAGCGGGGGCCTACAATGAGCAGTTCTTC
CASSLGAGAYNEQFF
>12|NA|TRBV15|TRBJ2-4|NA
TGTGCCACCAGCAGAGATTCGAATCGGATTTACTTC
CATSRDSNRIYF
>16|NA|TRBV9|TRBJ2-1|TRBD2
TGTGCCAGCAGCCCTCGGACTAGCGGACTATACAATGAGCAGTTCTTC
CASSPRTSGLYNEQFF
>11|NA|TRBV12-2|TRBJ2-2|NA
TGTGCAAGTCGCAATACCGGGGAGCTGTTTTTT
CASRNTGELFF
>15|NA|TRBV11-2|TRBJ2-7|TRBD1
TGTGCCAGCAGCTTAGATTTGGACAGGGCCTACGAGCAGTACTTC
CASSLDLDRAYEQYF
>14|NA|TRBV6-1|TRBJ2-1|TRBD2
TGTGCCAGCAGCCCGGGACTAGCGGGCGAAAAGCAGTTCTTC
CASSPGLAGEKQFF
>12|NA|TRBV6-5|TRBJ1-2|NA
TGTGCCAGCCGGGGGGCGAACTATGGCTACACCTTC
CASRGANYGYTF
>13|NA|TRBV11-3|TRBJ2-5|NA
TGTGCCAGCAGCTCAGGACACCAAGAGACCCAGTACTTC
CASSSGHQETQYF
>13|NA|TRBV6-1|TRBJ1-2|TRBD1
TGTGCCAGCTACGGACAGGCCCCCAGGGGCTACACCTTC
CASYGQAPRGYTF
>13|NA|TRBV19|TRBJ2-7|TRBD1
TGTGCCAGTAGTGTGACAGGGGGCGGCGAGCAGTACTTC
CASSVTGGGEQYF
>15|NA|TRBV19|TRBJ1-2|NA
TGTGCCAGTAGTAGCCAAATTTCCGCCCCGGACGGCTACACCTTC
CASSSQISAPDGYTF
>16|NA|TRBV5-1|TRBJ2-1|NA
TGCGCCAGCAGCTTGGGTCGGGTCAGCTCCTACAATGAGCAGTTCTTC
CASSLGRVSSYNEQFF
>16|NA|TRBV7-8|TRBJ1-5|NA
TGTGCCAGCAGCTTATATGGGGGAGGGGGGAATCAGCCCCAGCATTTT
CASSLYGGGGNQPQHF
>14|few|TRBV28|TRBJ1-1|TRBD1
TGTGCCAGCAGTTTGCAGGGGGCACGCACTGAAGCTTTCTTT
CASSLQGARTEAFF
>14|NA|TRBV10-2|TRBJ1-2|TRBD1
TGCGCCAGCAGTGAGGCAGGGGGCAGTGGTGGCTACACCTTC
CASSEAGGSGGYTF
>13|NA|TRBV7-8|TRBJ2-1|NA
TGTGCCAGCAGCTTAAGAGGACACAATGAGCAGTTCTTC
CASSLRGHNEQFF
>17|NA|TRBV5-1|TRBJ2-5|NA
TGCGCCAGCAGCTTGCCCCAGGGCGGGATTTACCAAGAGACCCAGTACTTC
CASSLPQGGIYQETQYF
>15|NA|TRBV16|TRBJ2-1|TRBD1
TGTGCCAGCAGCCAATCAATCAACAGGGGGAATGAGCAGTTCTTC
CASSQSINRGNEQFF
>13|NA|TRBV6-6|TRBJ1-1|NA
TGTGCCAGCAGTTACTCGAGGGGCACTGAAGCTTTCTTT
CASSYSRGTEAFF
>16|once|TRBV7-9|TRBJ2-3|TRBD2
TGTGCCAGCAGCTTAGCGACTAGCGGGGGGGCAGATACGCAGTATTTT
CASSLATSGGADTQYF
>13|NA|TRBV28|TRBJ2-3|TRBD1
TGTGCCAGCACGACAGGGGGCACAGATACGCAGTATTTT
CASTTGGTDTQYF
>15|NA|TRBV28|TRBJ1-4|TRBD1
TGTGCCACCCAAACAGGGGGACGGCGAAATGAAAAACTGTTTTTT
CATQTGGRRNEKLFF
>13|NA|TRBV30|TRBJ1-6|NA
TGTGCCTGGAGTGTACGGGATAATTCACCCCTCCACTTT
CAWSVRDNSPLHF
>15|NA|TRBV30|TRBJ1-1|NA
TGTGCCTGGAGTGTTCCCGGGACCGTGAACACTGAAGCTTTCTTT
CAWSVPGTVNTEAFF
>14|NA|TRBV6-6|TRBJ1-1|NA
TGTGCCAGCAGTTACGGGACCTCTAACACTGAAGCTTTCTTT
CASSYGTSNTEAFF
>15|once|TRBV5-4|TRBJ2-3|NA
TGTGCCAGCAGCTTGGTGGGGTCAGGCAGGGCTACGCAGTATTTT
CASSLVGSGRATQYF
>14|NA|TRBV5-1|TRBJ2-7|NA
TGCGCCAGCAGCTTATCCGGGTCCTCCTACGAGCAGTACTTC
CASSLSGSSYEQYF
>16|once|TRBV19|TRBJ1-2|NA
TGTGCCAGTAGCATTCTTCGGGGACCGGTGACATATGGCTACACCTTC
CASSILRGPVTYGYTF
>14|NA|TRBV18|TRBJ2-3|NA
TGTGCCAGCTCCCCCGGGCGGGACACAGATACGCAGTATTTT
CASSPGRDTDTQYF
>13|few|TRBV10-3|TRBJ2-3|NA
TGTGCCATCGGGGGACTCAGCACAGATACGCAGTATTTT
CAIGGLSTDTQYF
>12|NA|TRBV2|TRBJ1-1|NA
TGTGCCAGCATCAGGTTGAACACTGAAGCTTTCTTT
CASIRLNTEAFF
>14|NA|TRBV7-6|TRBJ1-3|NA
TGTGCCAGCAGCTTAGCTGGATACGGAAACACCATATATTTT
CASSLAGYGNTIYF
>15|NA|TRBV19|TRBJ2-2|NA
TGTGCCAGTAGTATTAGGCCAGGGTCCAACGGGGAGCTGTTTTTT
CASSIRPGSNGELFF
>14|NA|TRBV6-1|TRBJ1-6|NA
TGTGCCAGCAGTGGTGGGGACGGATATTCACCCCTCCACTTT
CASSGGDGYSPLHF
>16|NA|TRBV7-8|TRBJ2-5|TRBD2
TGTGCCAGCAACGGAAAGAGCGGGGGGGCCCTGGAGACCCAGTACTTC
CASNGKSGGALETQYF
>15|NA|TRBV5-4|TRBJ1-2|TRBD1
TGTGCCAGCAGCTTGGCCCCTAGGACAGGAGAAGGCTACACCTTC
CASSLAPRTGEGYTF